The T cell receptor (beta chain) described here comes from a study of CD8 T cells in ankylosing spondylitis. Study outcomes and limitations: Matched ankylosing spondylitis synovial fluid reportedly showed significant enrichment of disease-linked clones. Relatively rare in peripheral blood, disease-linked clones were also CD8+. For ankylosing spondylitis blood, a TCR beta motif of several highly homologous variants appeared characteristic.

Each TCR beta library was made by quantitative 5'-RACE that incorporated molecular barcodes. TCRdb itself ran the 5' RACE reads through MiXCR, one entry per CDR3 protein. The sample has approximately 220,000 distinct CDR3 sequences, roughly 10% seen once. A few counts support this clonotype. Antigen unknown. The CDR3 runs to 13 residues. V was cut by 1 base and J by 2 bases, with 9 bases left in between. CDR1 and CDR2 (germline): GTSNPN, SVGIG (reference sequence). V usage is TRBV30 and J usage is TRBJ2-7; D not resolved. The sequencing sample was made of blood, either unsorted or a sorted T cell fraction (not recorded which). The sequence was collected from a male donor with ankylosing spondylitis or in good health (not recorded which). This chain's CDR3 is CAWSAASTYEQYF. In DNA form, the CDR3 reads TGTGCCTGGAGTGCCGCCAGTACCTACGAGCAGTACTTC. The full variable domain, completed using reference TRBV30 and TRBJ2-7, is SQTIHQWPATLVQPVGSPLSLECTVEGTSNPNLYWYRQAAGRGLQLLFYSVGIGQISSEVPQNLSASRPQDRQFILSSKKLLLSDSGFYLCAWSAASTYEQYFGPGTRLTVT.